The 8 T cell receptor beta chains below come from one sample, sequenced in a study of blood T cell repertoires in COVID-19. Produced via immunoSEQ multiplex PCR; TCRdb's table is partial and in-frame only. The sample has 87,000 or so clones, 86% seen once. What was sequenced was peripheral blood. These TCRs come from a woman aged 80 or over in a cohort sampled during active or convalescent COVID-19.

The gene calls are TRBV25-1 and TRBJ2-1; weak D call: TRBD2 (6 bases). V was pared by 8 bases and J by 6 bases, with 14 bases between. The germline gives CDR1 MGHDK, CDR2 SYGVNS. CDR3 length equals 13 residues. This CDR3 is CASGGTLVNEQFF. CDR3 coding DNA: TGTGCCAGCGGGGGGACCCTCGTCAATGAGCAGTTCTTC.

The rearrangement links TRBV6-5 to TRBJ1-2; 9 bases agree with TRBD1. Germline V lookup: CDR1 MNHEY, CDR2 SVGAGI. The CDR3 sequence is 14 residues long. V shed 2 bases and J 4 bases; nucleotides not matched to a gene: 2. The CDR3 DNA follows: TGTGCCAGCAGTTACACAGGGGGCCGCTATGGCTACACCTTC. Its protein product is CASSYTGGRYGYTF.

This rearrangement joins TRBV27 to TRBJ1-2; D is ambiguous. Germline CDR1 MNHEY, CDR2 SMNVEV (reference sequence). Trimming removed 2 bases from V and 7 bases from J, with 11 bases in between. This CDR3 has 13 amino acids. This chain's CDR3 is CASSLDYRSGYTF. The CDR3, as DNA: TGTGCCAGCAGTTTAGATTACCGGAGTGGCTACACCTTC.

The J gene is TRBJ1-5, the V gene TRBV3-1 (or the pseudogene TRBV3-2); no firm D call. V lost 1 base and J lost 0, with 7 bases in between. Germline CDR1 and CDR2: LGHDT and YNNKEL (reference sequence). This CDR3 has 15 amino acids. In DNA, the CDR3 is TGTGCCAGCAGCCAAGGAGGCAGTAGCAATCAGCCCCAGCATTTT. Translating it yields CASSQGGSSNQPQHF.

V usage is TRBV5-4 and J usage is TRBJ2-1; D might be TRBD2 (5 bases). Trimming took 7 bases from V and 1 from J, leaving 6 bases between them. The CDR3 is 12 amino acids. Germline V lookup: CDR1 SGHNT, CDR2 YYREEE (reference sequence). The CDR3 loop reads CASRGSYNEQFF. Written as DNA, the CDR3 is TGTGCCAGCCGGGGTTCCTACAATGAGCAGTTCTTC.

This CDR3 is CAINQGVDEQYF. CDR3 nucleotide sequence: TGTGCCATCAATCAGGGGGTCGACGAGCAGTACTTC. The gene calls are TRBV10-3 and TRBJ2-7, with 7 bases fitting TRBD1. Germline CDR1 and CDR2: ENHRY and SYGVKD. Trimming at V came to 7 bases and at J to 5 bases, leaving 5 bases not matched to a gene. The CDR3 extends over 12 amino acids.

This rearrangement joins TRBV7-2 to TRBJ2-3, with D maybe TRBD1 (5 bases). From germline, CDR1 is SGHTA and CDR2 FQGNSA. Trimming left V 6 bases short and J 0 bases short, with 13 bases between. The CDR3 covers 15 residues. The CDR3 sequence: CASSFTTGSTDTQYF. The CDR3 DNA sequence: TGTGCCAGCAGTTTCACCACAGGTAGCACAGATACGCAGTATTTT.

This sequence joins TRBV11-3 and TRBJ2-4; 7 bases are a match to TRBD1. V shed 6 bases, J shed 1 base, and the junction held 9 bases outside the gene matches. The germline V gene has CDR1 SGHNT and CDR2 YENEEA. The CDR3 length is 16 residues. The CDR3 DNA is TGTGCCAGCAGGCGGCGACAGGGAGAGGCCAAAAACATTCAGTACTTC. The encoded protein is CASRRRQGEAKNIQYF.